The 2 T cell receptor beta chains listed next were all sequenced from one sample in a study of CD8 T cells in ankylosing spondylitis. Findings of the study overall: Seemingly characteristic of ankylosing spondylitis blood was a TCR beta motif consisting of eight highly homologous variants.

What these receptors recognize is not known. TCRdb re-analysed the 5' RACE reads in MiXCR, keeping a single row per CDR3 protein. The sample has over 400,000 distinct CDR3 sequences, roughly 26% seen once; the top ten hold about 0.9%. Sample: blood, either unsorted or a sorted T cell fraction (not recorded which). All receptors come from a male donor with ankylosing spondylitis.

This clonotype was found many times. The gene calls are TRBV29-1 and TRBJ1-1; D is perhaps TRBD1 (6 bases). The CDR3 runs 14 residues. Trimming pared 4 bases from V and 3 bases from J, leaving 15 bases between. CDR1 is SQVTM, CDR2 ANQGSEA, per germline. CDR3: CSVALDRDHTEAFF. CDR3 sequence (DNA): TGCAGCGTTGCACTGGACAGAGATCACACTGAAGCTTTCTTT.

This sequence joins TRBV7-9 and TRBJ2-1; 8 bases map to TRBD2. J gave up 3 bases and V 6 bases, and 13 bases lay outside the gene matches. The CDR3 length is 17 residues. CDR1 is SEHNR, CDR2 FQNEAQ, per germline (reference sequence). The CDR3, as DNA: TGTGCCAGCAGACCTTACCCGCCCAGCGGGGGCTACAATGAGCAGTTCTTC. Translated, it gives CASRPYPPSGGYNEQFF.